This T cell receptor (beta chain) was recovered during a study of cytomegalovirus exposure and HLA in healthy donors. The study, taken as a whole, reports: Many donors shared some public TCRs, even though most TCR sequences were rare. An analysis done earlier found most TCR beta V segments productive about 87% or about 30% of the time.

V was shortened by 2 bases and J by 8 bases, with 19 bases between the two germline ends. CDR1 is SGHVS and CDR2 is FQNEAQ in the germline V gene. The CDR3 length is 16 residues. Use of 60 Vbeta and 13 Jbeta primers characterized the PCR. TCRdb keeps only in-frame clones here, not all; method: immunoSEQ multiplex PCR. Of approximately 140,000 clones listed, about 60% were seen once; the top ten hold 6% to 8.5%. Comment on this clone: Its specificity is unknown.

Material for sequencing was PBMCs. The chain carries TRBV7-8 and TRBJ2-1; D may be TRBD2 (6 bases). The TCR comes from a woman aged 60-75 years in good health and CMV-seropositive. The CDR3 coding sequence is TGTGCCAGCAGCTTATACGGGTTAGCGGTTACAGATGAGCAGTTCTTC. Translation: CASSLYGLAVTDEQFF.